The clone carrying this TCR beta chain was observed a few times. Its antigen is still unknown. These data are taken from a study of identical twins. Each CDR3 protein is one row after TCRdb ran MiXCR on the 5' RACE reads. Among more than 600,000 distinct CDR3 sequences listed, over 15% were seen once. Germline values: CDR1 SGHRS, CDR2 YFSETQ. CDR3 length equals 12 residues. V gave up 2 bases and J gave up 9 bases, with 9 bases separating them. Regarding the study as a whole: Whereas memory repertoires showed no such difference, abundant cord blood beta clonotypes carried fewer insertions. Analyses based on zero insertions could be partly confounded by invariant MAIT and iNKT cells.

The same sample was also studied in work on T cells expressing NK-cell markers. In that study: NKG2C+ dominant clonotypes from several donors made up about 1.0-8% of CD8+ T cells.

The origin of this receptor is a woman aged 18-29 years in good health. Sequencing was performed on PBMCs. The chain links TRBV5-1 to TRBJ2-1; D unclear. The CDR3 region is CASSLSLSEQFF. As DNA, the CDR3 is TGCGCCAGCAGCTTAAGTCTCAGTGAGCAGTTCTTC.